This T cell receptor beta chain originates from a study of blood T cells in healthy people across ages. Study observations and caveats: A roughly linear fall in TCR beta diversity per million T cells was seen with increasing age.

Comment on this clonotype: The antigen remains undetermined. Its ends do not fully match the called genes, so a read error is possible.

Primed by a sample-barcoded 5' primer and a J-beta primer mix, a second PCR proceeded for about 6 to 12 cycles. Sequencing of every sample gave 3 million or more CDR3-containing paired-end reads. TCRdb reprocessed the 5' RACE reads with MiXCR, giving one entry per CDR3 protein. The sample has 1.5 million to 2 million distinct CDR3 sequences, about 35% seen once. The CDR3 is 13 residues long. CDR1 is LGHDT, CDR2 YNNKEL, per germline (reference sequence). This clonotype originated in a woman aged 25 to 39 in good health. The sample comprised blood. The chain joins TRBV3-1 to TRBJ1-2, with a possible D match to TRBD1 (6 bases). Here the CDR3 reads CASGQQGSVGYTF. The CDR3 DNA sequence: TGTGCCAGCGGCCAACAGGGTTCAGTCGGCTACACCTTC.